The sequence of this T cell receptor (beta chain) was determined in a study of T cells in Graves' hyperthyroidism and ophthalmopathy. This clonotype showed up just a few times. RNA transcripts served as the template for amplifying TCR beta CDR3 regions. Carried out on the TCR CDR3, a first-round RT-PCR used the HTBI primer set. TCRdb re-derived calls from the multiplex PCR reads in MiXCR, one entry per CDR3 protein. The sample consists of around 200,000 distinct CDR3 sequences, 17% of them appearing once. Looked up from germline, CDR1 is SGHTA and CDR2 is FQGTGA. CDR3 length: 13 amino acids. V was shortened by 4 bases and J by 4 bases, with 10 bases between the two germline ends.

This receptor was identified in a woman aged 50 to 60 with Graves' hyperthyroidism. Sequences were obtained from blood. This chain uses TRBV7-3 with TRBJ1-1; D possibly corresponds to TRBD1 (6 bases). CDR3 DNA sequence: TGTGCCAGCAGCTCAGACAGGACCACTGAAGCTTTCTTT. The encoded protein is CASSSDRTTEAFF. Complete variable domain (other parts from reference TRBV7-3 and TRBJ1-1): GAGVSQTPSNKVTEKGKYVELRCDPISGHTALYWYRQSLGQGPEFLIYFQGTGAADDSGLPNDRFFAVRPEGSVSTLKIQRTERGDSAVYLCASSSDRTTEAFFGQGTRLTVV.